This TCR beta chain is drawn from a study of shared clonotypes between healthy human individuals. As concerns this clone: What it recognizes is unknown.

Using immunoSEQ multiplex PCR, the repertoire was profiled, and TCRdb retains in-frame clones only, with some absent. In the table there are about 1.1 million clones, roughly 80% of which are singletons. Germline assignment: CDR1 SNHLY and CDR2 FYNNEI. This CDR3 has 15 amino acids. With V trimmed by 8 bases and J by 0 bases, 9 bases remained unmatched. General study results and limits: Donor scarcity curtailed the genetic and exposure-history diversity represented herein. A handful of donors held 4.5% to 5% of naive CD4 clonotypes in common.

Sequenced: memory CD4+ T cells from PBMCs. Subset defined: CD45RA-negative fraction. This receptor was taken from a man aged 18 to 35 in good health. Some clones in this sample may be carry-over from other donors' samples. The chain couples TRBV2 to TRBJ2-7; TRBD1 aligns across 8 bases. The CDR3 sequence is CASYPRTGTSYEQYF. The CDR3 DNA follows: TGTGCCAGCTATCCTAGGACAGGGACCTCCTACGAGCAGTACTTC. Based on the CDR3 plus reference TRBV2 and TRBJ2-7, the full variable domain is EPEVTQTPSHQVTQMGQEVILRCVPISNHLYFYWYRQILGQKVEFLVSFYNNEISEKSEIFDDQFSVERPDGSNFTLKIRSTKLEDSAMYFCASYPRTGTSYEQYFGPGTRLTVT.